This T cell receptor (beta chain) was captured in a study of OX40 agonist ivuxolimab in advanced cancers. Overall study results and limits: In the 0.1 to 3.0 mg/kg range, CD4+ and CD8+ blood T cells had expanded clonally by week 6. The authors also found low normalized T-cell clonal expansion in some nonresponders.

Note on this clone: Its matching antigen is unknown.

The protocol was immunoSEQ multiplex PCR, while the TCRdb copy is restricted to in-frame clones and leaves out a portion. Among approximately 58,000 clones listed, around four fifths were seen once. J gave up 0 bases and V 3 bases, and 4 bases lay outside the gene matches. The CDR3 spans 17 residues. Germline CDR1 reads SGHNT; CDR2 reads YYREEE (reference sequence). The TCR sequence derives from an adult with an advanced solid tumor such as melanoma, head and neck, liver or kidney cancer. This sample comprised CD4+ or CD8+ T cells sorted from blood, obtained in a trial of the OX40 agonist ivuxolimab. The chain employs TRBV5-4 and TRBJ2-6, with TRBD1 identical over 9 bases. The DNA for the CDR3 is TGTGCCAGCAGCTCGACAGGGGGTGGCTCTGGGGCCAACGTCCTGACTTTC. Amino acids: CASSSTGGGSGANVLTF.